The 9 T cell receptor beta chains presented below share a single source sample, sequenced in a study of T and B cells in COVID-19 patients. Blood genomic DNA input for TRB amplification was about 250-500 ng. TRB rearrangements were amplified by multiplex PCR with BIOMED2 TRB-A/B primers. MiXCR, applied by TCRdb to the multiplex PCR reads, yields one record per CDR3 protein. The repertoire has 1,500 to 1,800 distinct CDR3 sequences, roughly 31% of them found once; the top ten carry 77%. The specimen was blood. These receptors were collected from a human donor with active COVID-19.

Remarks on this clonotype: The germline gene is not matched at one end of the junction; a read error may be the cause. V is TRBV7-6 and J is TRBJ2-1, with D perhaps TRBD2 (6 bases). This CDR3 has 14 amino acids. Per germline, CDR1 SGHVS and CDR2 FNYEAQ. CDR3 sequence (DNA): TGTGCCAGCACCCTAGCGCACAGCAGCAATGAGCAGCTCTTC. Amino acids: CASTLAHSSNEQLF.

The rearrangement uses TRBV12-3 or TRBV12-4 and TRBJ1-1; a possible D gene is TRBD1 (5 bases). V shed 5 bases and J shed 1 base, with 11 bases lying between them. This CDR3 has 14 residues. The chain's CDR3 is CASSAPGENTEAFF. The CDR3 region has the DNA TGTGCCAGCAGTGCCCCGGGGGAGAACACTGAAGCTTTCTTT.

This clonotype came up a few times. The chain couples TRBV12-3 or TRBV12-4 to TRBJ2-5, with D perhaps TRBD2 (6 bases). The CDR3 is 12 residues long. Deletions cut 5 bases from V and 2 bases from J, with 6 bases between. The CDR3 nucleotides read TGTGCCAGCAGTAGCGGGCAAGAGACCCAGTACTTC. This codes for CASSSGQETQYF.

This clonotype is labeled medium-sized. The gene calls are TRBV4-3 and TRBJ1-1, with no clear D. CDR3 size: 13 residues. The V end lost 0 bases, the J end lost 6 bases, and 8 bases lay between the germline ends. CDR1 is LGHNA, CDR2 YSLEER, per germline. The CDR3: CASSQEPESEAFF. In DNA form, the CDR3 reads TGCGCCAGCAGCCAAGAGCCAGAGTCTGAAGCTTTCTTT.

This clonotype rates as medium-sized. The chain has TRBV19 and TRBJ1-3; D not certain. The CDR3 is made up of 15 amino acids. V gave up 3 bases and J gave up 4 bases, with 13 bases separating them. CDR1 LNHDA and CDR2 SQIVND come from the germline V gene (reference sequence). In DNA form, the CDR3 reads TGTGCCAGTAGTATTAGCTCACTCTCGGGAAACACCATATATTTT. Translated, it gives CASSISSLSGNTIYF.

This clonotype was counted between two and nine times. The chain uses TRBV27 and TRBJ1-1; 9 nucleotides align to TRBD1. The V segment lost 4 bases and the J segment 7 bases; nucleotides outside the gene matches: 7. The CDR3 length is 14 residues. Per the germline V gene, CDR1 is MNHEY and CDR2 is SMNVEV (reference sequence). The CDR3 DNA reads TGTGCCAGCAGTTCCCCCGGGACAGGGAATGAAGCTTTCTTT. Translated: CASSSPGTGNEAFF.

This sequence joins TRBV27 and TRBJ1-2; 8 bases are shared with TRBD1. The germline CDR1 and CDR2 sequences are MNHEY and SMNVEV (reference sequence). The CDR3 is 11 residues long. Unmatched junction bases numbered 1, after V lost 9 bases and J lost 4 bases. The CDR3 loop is CARQGGYGYTF. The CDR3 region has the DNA TGTGCCAGACAGGGGGGCTATGGCTACACCTTC.

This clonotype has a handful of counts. The CDR3 here is CASSYSGGRSPEAFF. DNA for the CDR3: TGTGCCAGCAGTTACTCGGGGGGCAGGAGCCCTGAAGCTTTCTTT. This rearrangement joins TRBV6-5 to TRBJ1-1; tentative D call: TRBD1 (6 bases). The CDR3 extends over 15 amino acids. Germline values: CDR1 MNHEY, CDR2 SVGAGI. V gave up 0 bases and J gave up 6 bases, with 14 bases separating them.

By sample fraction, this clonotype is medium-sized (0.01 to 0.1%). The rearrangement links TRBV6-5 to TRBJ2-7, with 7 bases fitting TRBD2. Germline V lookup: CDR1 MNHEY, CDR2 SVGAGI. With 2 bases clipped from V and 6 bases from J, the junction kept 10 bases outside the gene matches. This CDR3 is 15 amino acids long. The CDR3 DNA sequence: TGTGCCAGCAGTTACCGTCCCCGGGGCGGGAGCGAGCAGTACTTC. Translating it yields CASSYRPRGGSEQYF.